The present T cell receptor (beta chain) was sequenced within a study of breast tumors, draining lymph nodes, adjacent tissues. Breast cancer patients provided tissue from their axillary draining lymph nodes. TCRdb reprocessed the multiplex PCR reads via MiXCR and lists one record per CDR3 protein. The sample has 150,000 or so distinct CDR3 sequences; 25% to 40% are singletons. In this sample, this clonotype turned up many times. This CDR3 has 17 residues. Germline V CDR1 and CDR2: SEHNR, FQNEAQ (reference sequence). With 5 bases clipped from V and 3 bases from J, the junction kept 14 bases outside the gene matches.

Sequencing was done on a sample of axillary lymph node tissue. V gene TRBV7-9 combines with J gene TRBJ2-7; TRBD2 aligns across 9 bases. The TCR comes from a female donor with breast cancer. Some clones in this sample may be carry-over from other donors' samples. Here the CDR3 DNA reads TGTGCCAGCAGCGCGGGGGGGACGCGTGCTGTCGGCTACGAGCAGTACTTC. This codes for CASSAGGTRAVGYEQYF.